This TCR beta chain was captured in a study of glioma-infiltrating T cells. Study results and caveats: Non-neoplastic patients had below-expected tissue-blood divergence, while all gliomas exceeded expectation. Tissue and blood shared very few CDR3 sequences.

Trimming removed 3 bases at V and 6 bases at J, with 15 bases between. Germline V gives CDR1 SGHTA, CDR2 FQGNSA. This CDR3 has 15 residues. Amplification of TCR alpha and beta CDR3 regions from RNA used iRepertoire nested multiplex PCR. For one-step reverse transcription and amplification, about 90-400 ng of tissue mRNA or PBMC total RNA was used. MiXCR was run by TCRdb on the multiplex PCR reads, yielding one entry per CDR3 protein. The data show more than 85,000 distinct CDR3 sequences, less than 30% seen once. This clonotype was recorded many times. Its antigen remains unknown. Sequencing was carried out using glioma tissue, nonneoplastic brain tissue, or PBMCs (not recorded which). This TCR was recovered from a human donor with low-grade glioma or glioblastoma, undergoing nonglioma brain surgery, or in good health (not recorded which). The V gene is TRBV7-2, the J gene TRBJ1-5; a possible D gene is TRBD1 (5 bases). The CDR3 nucleotides read TGTGCCAGCAGCTTCGGGACGAGGGAGGCTCAGCCCCAGCATTTT. Its protein product is CASSFGTREAQPQHF. Full variable domain (rest looked up from reference TRBV7-2 and TRBJ1-5): GAGVSQSPSNKVTEKGKDVELRCDPISGHTALYWYRQSLGQGLEFLIYFQGNSAPDKSGLPSDRFSAERTGGSVSTLTIQRTQQEDSAVYLCASSFGTREAQPQHFGDGTRLSIL.